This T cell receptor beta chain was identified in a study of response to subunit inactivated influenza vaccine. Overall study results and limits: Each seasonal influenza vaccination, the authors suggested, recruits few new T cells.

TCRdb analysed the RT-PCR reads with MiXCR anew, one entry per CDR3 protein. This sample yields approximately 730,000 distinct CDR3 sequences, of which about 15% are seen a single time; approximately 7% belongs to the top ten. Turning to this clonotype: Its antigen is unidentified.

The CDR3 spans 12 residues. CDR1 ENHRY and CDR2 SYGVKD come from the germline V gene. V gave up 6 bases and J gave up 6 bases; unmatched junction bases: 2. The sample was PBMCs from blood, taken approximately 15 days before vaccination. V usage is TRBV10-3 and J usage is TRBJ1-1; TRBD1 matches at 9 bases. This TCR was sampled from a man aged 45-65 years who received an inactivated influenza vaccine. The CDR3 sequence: CAIRGQGSEAFF. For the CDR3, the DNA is TGTGCCATCAGAGGACAGGGGTCTGAAGCTTTCTTT.